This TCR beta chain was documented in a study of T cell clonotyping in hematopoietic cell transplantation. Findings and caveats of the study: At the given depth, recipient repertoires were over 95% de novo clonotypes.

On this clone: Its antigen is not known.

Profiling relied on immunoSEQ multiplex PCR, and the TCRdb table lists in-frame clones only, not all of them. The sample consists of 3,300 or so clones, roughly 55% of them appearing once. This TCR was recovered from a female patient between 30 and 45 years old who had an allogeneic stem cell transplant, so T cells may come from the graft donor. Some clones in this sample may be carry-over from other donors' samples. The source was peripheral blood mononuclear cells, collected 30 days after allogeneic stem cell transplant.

As DNA, the CDR3 is TGTGCCAGCACCCGGACGAGCAATCAGCCCCAGCATTTT. It yields the protein CASTRTSNQPQHF. The V call is TRBV6-6, the J call TRBJ1-5, with unresolved D. Germline loops: CDR1 MNHNY, CDR2 SVGAGI (reference sequence). Trimming cost V 7 bases and J 1 base, with 8 bases left between them. The CDR3 extends over 13 amino acids.